A single T cell receptor (beta chain) is shown here with its context. Its target is not known. Healthy people donating bone marrow made up the donors. PCR was performed using 60 Vbeta and 13 Jbeta primers. Clones were sequenced by immunoSEQ multiplex PCR, and TCRdb holds only the in-frame ones, with some missing. The sample includes some 74,000 clones, 65% to 70% of them seen just once. This sample is drawn from a study of cytomegalovirus exposure and HLA in healthy donors. Study results and limitations: Presence/absence comparisons presumed near-even sequencing depth among donors. Judged likely to be a sequencing artifact was a cluster of highly shared sequence variants. Data from an earlier analysis indicated that most TCR beta V segments were productive either about 90% or about 30% of the time.

Trimming cost V 6 bases and J 5 bases, with 19 bases left between them. There are 14 residues in the CDR3. CDR1 SQVTM and CDR2 ANQGSEA come from the germline V gene. The rearrangement links TRBV29-1 to TRBJ1-1; D might be TRBD1 (5 bases). The sequence came from a man aged 35 to 55 in good health and CMV-seropositive. The sample taken for sequencing was PBMCs. CDR3 in amino acids: CSVAGDQLGTEAFF. The CDR3 bases are TGCAGCGTGGCGGGGGACCAACTTGGGACTGAAGCTTTCTTT.